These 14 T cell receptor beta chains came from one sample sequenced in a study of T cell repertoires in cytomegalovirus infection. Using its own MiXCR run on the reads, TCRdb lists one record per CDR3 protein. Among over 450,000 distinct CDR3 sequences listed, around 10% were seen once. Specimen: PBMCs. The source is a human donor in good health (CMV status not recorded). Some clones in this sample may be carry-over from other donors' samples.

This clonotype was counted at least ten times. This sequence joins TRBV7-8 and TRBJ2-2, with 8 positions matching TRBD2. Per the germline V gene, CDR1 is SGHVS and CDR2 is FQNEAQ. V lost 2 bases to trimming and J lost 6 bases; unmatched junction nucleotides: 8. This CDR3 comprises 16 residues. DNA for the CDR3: TGTGCCAGCAGCTTATTCGGGGGGGAAGGAGCCGGGGAGCTGTTTTTT. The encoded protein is CASSLFGGEGAGELFF.

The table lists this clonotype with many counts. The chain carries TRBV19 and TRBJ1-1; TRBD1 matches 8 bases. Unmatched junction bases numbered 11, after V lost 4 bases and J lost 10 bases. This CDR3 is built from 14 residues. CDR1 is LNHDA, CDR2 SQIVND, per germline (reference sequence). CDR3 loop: CASSTNSGGARAFF. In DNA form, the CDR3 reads TGTGCCAGTAGTACTAATTCAGGGGGCGCGAGAGCTTTCTTT.

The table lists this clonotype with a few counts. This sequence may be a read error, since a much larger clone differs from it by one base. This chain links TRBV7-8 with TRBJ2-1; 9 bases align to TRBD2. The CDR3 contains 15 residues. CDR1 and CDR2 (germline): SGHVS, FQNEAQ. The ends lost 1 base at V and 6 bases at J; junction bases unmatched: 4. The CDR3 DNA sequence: TGTGCCAGCAGCTTAGGGGCTAGCGGGACCAATGAGCAGTTCTTC. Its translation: CASSLGASGTNEQFF.

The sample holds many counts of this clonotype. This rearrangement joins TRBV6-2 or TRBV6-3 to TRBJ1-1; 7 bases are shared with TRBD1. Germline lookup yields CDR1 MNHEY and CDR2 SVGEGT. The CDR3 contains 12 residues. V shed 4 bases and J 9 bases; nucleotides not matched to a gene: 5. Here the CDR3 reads CASSSPQGKAFF. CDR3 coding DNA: TGTGCCAGCAGTTCTCCACAGGGGAAAGCTTTCTTT.

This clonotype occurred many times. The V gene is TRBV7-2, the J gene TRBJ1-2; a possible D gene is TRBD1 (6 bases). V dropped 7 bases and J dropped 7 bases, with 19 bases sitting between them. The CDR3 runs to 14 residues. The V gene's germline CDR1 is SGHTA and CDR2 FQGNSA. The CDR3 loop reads CASTDTPGGPGYTF. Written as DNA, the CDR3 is TGTGCCAGCACGGACACACCTGGGGGGCCTGGCTACACCTTC.

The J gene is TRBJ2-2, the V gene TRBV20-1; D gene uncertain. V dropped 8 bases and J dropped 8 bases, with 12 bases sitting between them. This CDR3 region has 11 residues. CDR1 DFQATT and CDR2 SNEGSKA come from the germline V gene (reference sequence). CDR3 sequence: CSSPSSGELFF. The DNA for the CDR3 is TGCAGTTCTCCGAGTTCGGGGGAGCTGTTTTTT.

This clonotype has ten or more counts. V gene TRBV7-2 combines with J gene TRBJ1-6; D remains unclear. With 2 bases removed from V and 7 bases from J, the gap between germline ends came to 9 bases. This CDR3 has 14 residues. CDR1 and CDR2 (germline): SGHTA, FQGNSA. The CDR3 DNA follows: TGTGCCAGCAGCTTAAAACGGACGAATTCACCCCTCCACTTT. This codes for CASSLKRTNSPLHF.

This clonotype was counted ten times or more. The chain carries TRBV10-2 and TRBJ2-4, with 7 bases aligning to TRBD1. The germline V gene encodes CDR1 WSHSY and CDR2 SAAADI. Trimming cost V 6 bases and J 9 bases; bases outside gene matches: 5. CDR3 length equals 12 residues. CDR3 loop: CASSTGDGIQYF. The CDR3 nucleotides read TGCGCCAGCAGCACAGGGGATGGCATTCAGTACTTC.

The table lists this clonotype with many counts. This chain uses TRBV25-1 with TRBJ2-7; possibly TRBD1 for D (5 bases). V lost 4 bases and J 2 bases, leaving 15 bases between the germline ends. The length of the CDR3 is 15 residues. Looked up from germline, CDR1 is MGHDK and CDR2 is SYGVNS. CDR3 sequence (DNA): TGTGCCAGCAGTGGATACAAAGGGGTGGCCTACGAGCAGTACTTC. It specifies CASSGYKGVAYEQYF.

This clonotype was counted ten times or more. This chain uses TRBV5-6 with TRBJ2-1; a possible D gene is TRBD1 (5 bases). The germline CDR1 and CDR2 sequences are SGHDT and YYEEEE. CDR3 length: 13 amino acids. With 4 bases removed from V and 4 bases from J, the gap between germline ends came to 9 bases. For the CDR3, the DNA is TGTGCCAGCAGCCTTCCAGGGTACAATGAGCAGTTCTTC. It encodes CASSLPGYNEQFF.

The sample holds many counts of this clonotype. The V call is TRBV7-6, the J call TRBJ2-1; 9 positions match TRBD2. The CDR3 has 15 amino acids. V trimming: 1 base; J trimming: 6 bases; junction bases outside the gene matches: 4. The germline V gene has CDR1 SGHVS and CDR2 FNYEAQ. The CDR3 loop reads CASSLGREGSNEQFF. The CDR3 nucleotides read TGTGCCAGCAGCTTAGGGCGGGAGGGCTCCAATGAGCAGTTCTTC.

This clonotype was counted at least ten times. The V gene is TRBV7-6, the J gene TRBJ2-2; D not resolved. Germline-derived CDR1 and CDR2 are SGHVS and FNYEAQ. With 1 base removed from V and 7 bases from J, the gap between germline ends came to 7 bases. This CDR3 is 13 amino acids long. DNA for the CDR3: TGTGCCAGCAGCTTAGAAGCGATCGGGGAGCTGTTTTTT. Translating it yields CASSLEAIGELFF.

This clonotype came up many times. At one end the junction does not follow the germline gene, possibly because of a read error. DNA for the CDR3: TGTGCCAGCAACTTAGTCAGGGACGACTATGGCTACACCTTC. The encoded protein is CASNLVRDDYGYTF. The chain links TRBV7-2 to TRBJ1-2; maybe TRBD1 (5 bases). The CDR3 length is 14 residues. Germline CDR1 SGHTA, CDR2 FQGNSA.

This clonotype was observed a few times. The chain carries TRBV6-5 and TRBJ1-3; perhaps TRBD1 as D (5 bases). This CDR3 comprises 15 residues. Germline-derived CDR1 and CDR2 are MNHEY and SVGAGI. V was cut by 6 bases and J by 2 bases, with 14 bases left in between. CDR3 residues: CASSPGGGTGNTIYF. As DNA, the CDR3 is TGTGCCAGCAGCCCGGGGGGGGGGACTGGAAACACCATATATTTT.